This passage covers 28 T cell receptor beta chains from one sample sequenced in a study of CD8 T cells in ankylosing spondylitis. Study-level findings and limits: The study identified a TCR beta motif of under ten highly homologous variants that appeared characteristic of ankylosing spondylitis blood.

Antigen specificity for these receptors is unknown. TCRdb called the 5' RACE reads again in MiXCR, with one record for every CDR3 protein. The table has around 480,000 distinct CDR3 sequences, roughly 17% seen once; the top ten hold 1%. Sequences were obtained from blood, either unsorted or a sorted T cell fraction (not recorded which). The receptor set was obtained from a male donor with ankylosing spondylitis.

This clonotype was seen only a few times. This sequence joins TRBV4-1 and TRBJ2-1; the match to TRBD2 covers 13 bases. The germline V gene has CDR1 MGHRA and CDR2 YSYEKL. The CDR3 is 17 residues long. J was trimmed by 11 bases and V by 1 base; bases with no gene match: 11. The CDR3 spells CASSQGTSGGGGGKQFF. The CDR3 bases are TGCGCCAGCAGCCAAGGGACTAGCGGGGGCGGGGGGGGCAAGCAGTTCTTC.

In its sample, this clonotype was seen many times. The chain couples TRBV29-1 to TRBJ2-1; unclear D gene. The CDR3 length is 10 residues. V dropped 7 bases and J dropped 8 bases, with 9 bases sitting between them. Germline-derived CDR1 and CDR2 are SQVTM and ANQGSEA. The CDR3 DNA follows: TGCAGCGGGGTTCGGGATGAGCAGTTCTTC. It encodes CSGVRDEQFF.

This clonotype is a singleton in its sample. This chain joins TRBV29-1 and TRBJ2-7, with TRBD2 matching over 7 bases. The germline V gene encodes CDR1 SQVTM and CDR2 ANQGSEA. The CDR3 sequence is 16 residues long. V lost 4 bases to trimming and J lost 4 bases; unmatched junction nucleotides: 16. CDR3 sequence: CSVVGVGGGRGYEQYF. CDR3 nucleotide sequence: TGCAGCGTTGTAGGGGTCGGTGGCGGGAGAGGATACGAGCAGTACTTC.

The V gene is TRBV20-1, the J gene TRBJ2-1; 10 bases match TRBD2. V shed 1 base, J shed 5 bases, and the junction held 8 bases outside the gene matches. The CDR3 consists of 16 residues. The germline CDR1 and CDR2 sequences are DFQATT and SNEGSKA (reference sequence). The CDR3 loop reads CSARAPSGRIDNEQFF. In nucleotides, the CDR3 is TGCAGTGCTAGAGCCCCTAGCGGGAGAATTGACAATGAGCAGTTCTTC.

The chain carries TRBV7-9 and TRBJ2-5; D remains ambiguous. Germline V gene sequence: CDR1 SEHNR, CDR2 FQNEAQ (reference sequence). Between the trimmed V and J ends, which lost 1 base and 5 bases, there was a span of 11 bases. The CDR3 has 14 residues. The CDR3 coding sequence is TGTGCCAGCAGCTTAGGAGAGCTAGGGGAGACCCAGTACTTC. Translating gives CASSLGELGETQYF.

This clonotype came up a few times. V usage is TRBV11-2 and J usage is TRBJ2-3, with D possibly matching TRBD2 (6 bases). The CDR3 has 17 amino acids. Germline loops: CDR1 SGHAT, CDR2 FQNNGV. Trimming stripped 5 bases from V and 4 bases from J, with 22 bases between. The CDR3 spells CASSPLGGAVVADTQYF. Written as DNA, the CDR3 is TGTGCCAGCAGCCCCCTGGGGGGAGCGGTGGTTGCAGATACGCAGTATTTT.

J is TRBJ1-5 and V is TRBV5-1; unclear D gene. Germline V gives CDR1 SGHRS, CDR2 YFSETQ. V lost 0 bases to trimming and J lost 3 bases, with 13 bases between them. The length of the CDR3 is 16 residues. CDR3 sequence: CASSLEGVGVNQPQHF. In nucleotides, the CDR3 is TGCGCCAGCAGCTTGGAGGGAGTAGGAGTCAATCAGCCCCAGCATTTT.

V is TRBV20-1 and J is TRBJ1-1; D possibly corresponds to TRBD1 (5 bases). CDR1 and CDR2 from the germline V gene are DFQATT and SNEGSKA (reference sequence). This CDR3 has 12 residues. The CDR3 DNA reads TGCAGAACCACCGGAGGGGTCGGTGAAGCTTTCTTT. Translating it yields CRTTGGVGEAFF.

The DNA for the CDR3 is TGTGCCAGCCAACTCCACACCGGGGCTGAAGCTTTCTTT. Translated: CASQLHTGAEAFF. This sequence joins TRBV27 and TRBJ1-1, with no clear D. Trimming shortened V by 8 bases and J by 6 bases, and 16 bases separated the two germline ends. The CDR3 has 13 residues. Per germline, CDR1 MNHEY and CDR2 SMNVEV (reference sequence).

The sample holds a few counts of this clonotype. The chain has TRBV7-3 and TRBJ2-1; 8 bases fit TRBD2. Germline CDR1 SGHTA, CDR2 FQGTGA. CDR3 length: 15 residues. V shed 1 base, J shed 6 bases, and the junction held 5 bases outside the gene matches. The CDR3 loop reads CASSLRTSTPNEQFF. CDR3 bases: TGTGCCAGCAGCTTAAGGACTAGCACTCCCAATGAGCAGTTCTTC.

This clonotype was picked up a small number of times. V gene TRBV2 combines with J gene TRBJ2-3, with 7 positions matching TRBD2. The CDR3 is 14 amino acids. The germline V gene encodes CDR1 SNHLY and CDR2 FYNNEI. The J segment lost 2 bases and the V segment lost 6 bases, leaving 5 bases of the junction unmatched. This CDR3 is CASRPGTTTDTQYF. The CDR3 DNA is TGTGCCAGCAGACCCGGGACTACCACAGATACGCAGTATTTT.

This clonotype was counted ten times or more. Germline is not matched at one junction end, which may reflect a read error. The chain uses TRBV5-1 and TRBJ1-1; D ambiguous. The germline V gene has CDR1 SGHRS and CDR2 YFSETQ. The CDR3 runs 14 residues. The CDR3 is CASSLAGLNSEAFF. The CDR3 nucleotides are TGCGCCAGCAGCTTGGCTGGGCTGAACAGTGAAGCTTTCTTT.

This clonotype has more than one count but fewer than ten. This chain connects TRBV18 to TRBJ2-5; D is undetermined. V was pared by 3 bases and J by 5 bases, with 10 bases between. This CDR3 spans 13 amino acids. Germline V gene lookup returns CDR1 KGHSH and CDR2 LQKENI. CDR3 bases: TGTGCCAGCTCACCGCGCGAAGGGGAGACCCAGTACTTC. Its protein is CASSPREGETQYF.

This clonotype has more than one count but fewer than ten. The chain has TRBV27 and TRBJ2-3, with D possibly being TRBD1 or TRBD2 (5 bases each). The germline V gene encodes CDR1 MNHEY and CDR2 SMNVEV (reference sequence). Deletions cut 0 bases from V and 2 bases from J, with 9 bases between. The CDR3 has 15 residues. This chain's CDR3 is CASSLSPGLTDTQYF. In DNA form, the CDR3 reads TGTGCCAGCAGTTTATCGCCGGGGCTCACAGATACGCAGTATTTT.

This clonotype appeared a few times. This chain uses TRBV5-1 with TRBJ2-7, with 9 bases that match TRBD1. Germline CDR1 and CDR2: SGHRS and YFSETQ. Trimming at V came to 1 base and at J to 6 bases, leaving 11 bases not matched to a gene. The CDR3 extends over 16 amino acids. The CDR3 protein is CASSLTQGQGTLEQYF. DNA of the CDR3: TGCGCCAGCAGCTTGACCCAGGGACAGGGAACCCTCGAGCAGTACTTC. Together with reference TRBV5-1 and TRBJ2-7, the CDR3 gives the full variable domain: KAGVTQTPRYLIKTRGQQVTLSCSPISGHRSVSWYQQTPGQGLQFLFEYFSETQRNKGNFPGRFSGRQFSNSRSEMNVSTLELGDSALYLCASSLTQGQGTLEQYFGPGTRLTVT.

This chain uses TRBV7-2 with TRBJ2-2; D is undetermined. The CDR3 consists of 15 residues. Germline loops: CDR1 SGHTA, CDR2 FQGNSA. Trimming removed 5 bases at V and 7 bases at J, with 17 bases between. The chain's CDR3 is CASSKLRALIGELFF. The CDR3 nucleotides are TGTGCCAGCAGCAAGCTCCGGGCCCTCATCGGGGAGCTGTTTTTT.

This clonotype came up a few times. This rearrangement joins TRBV12-3 or TRBV12-4 to TRBJ1-4; tentatively, D is TRBD1 (6 bases). The CDR3 covers 16 residues. The V and J ends lost 6 bases and 1 base respectively, with 15 bases between them. CDR3 region: CASSLWVGGTNEKLFF. The CDR3, as DNA: TGTGCCAGCAGCCTTTGGGTAGGGGGAACTAATGAAAAACTGTTTTTT.

The rearrangement links TRBV10-3 to TRBJ2-1; D ambiguous. The length of the CDR3 is 12 residues. V lost 2 bases to trimming and J lost 4 bases, with 3 bases between them. Germline V gene lookup returns CDR1 ENHRY and CDR2 SYGVKD. For the CDR3, the DNA is TGTGCCATCAGTGAGCCGTACAATGAGCAGTTCTTC. The encoded protein is CAISEPYNEQFF.

The chain employs TRBV7-3 and TRBJ1-1; D may be TRBD1 (5 bases). Trimming cost V 5 bases and J 1 base, with 11 bases left between them. CDR3 length equals 14 residues. Germline values: CDR1 SGHTA, CDR2 FQGTGA. The CDR3 nucleotides are TGTGCCAGCAGCCTCCATCAGGGGAACACTGAAGCTTTCTTT. As protein: CASSLHQGNTEAFF.

V and J are TRBV11-2 and TRBJ2-3, with 14 positions matching TRBD2. Germline assignment: CDR1 SGHAT and CDR2 FQNNGV. Trimming took 5 bases from V and 0 from J; bases not matched to a gene: 4. The CDR3 spans 17 residues. DNA of the CDR3: TGTGCCAGCAGCGCCCGACTAGCGGGGGGGAGCACAGATACGCAGTATTTT. This sequence encodes CASSARLAGGSTDTQYF. Variable domain in full (rest from reference TRBV11-2 and TRBJ2-3): EAGVAQSPRYKIIEKRQSVAFWCNPISGHATLYWYQQILGQGPKLLIQFQNNGVVDDSQLPKDRFSAERLKGVDSTLKIQPAKLEDSAVYLCASSARLAGGSTDTQYFGPGTRLTVL.

There are many counts of this clonotype. The V and J genes are TRBV11-2 and TRBJ1-4; D is unclear. Germline-derived CDR1 and CDR2 are SGHAT and FQNNGV. V was pared by 0 bases and J by 8 bases, with 19 bases between. CDR3 length: 17 amino acids. Here the CDR3 DNA reads TGTGCCAGCAGCTTAGATTCCAACTCACCGGAGAGGGAAAAACTGTTTTTT. Amino acid sequence: CASSLDSNSPEREKLFF. The full variable domain, completed using reference TRBV11-2 and TRBJ1-4, is EAGVAQSPRYKIIEKRQSVAFWCNPISGHATLYWYQQILGQGPKLLIQFQNNGVVDDSQLPKDRFSAERLKGVDSTLKIQPAKLEDSAVYLCASSLDSNSPEREKLFFGSGTQLSVL.

This chain connects TRBV20-1 to TRBJ2-1; 7 bases match TRBD2. Germline CDR1 and CDR2: DFQATT and SNEGSKA (reference sequence). The CDR3 extends over 15 amino acids. V lost 0 bases, J lost 5 bases, and 7 bases stayed unmatched. In nucleotides, the CDR3 is TGCAGTGCTAGAGATCCGAGGGGAGGGGACAATGAGCAGTTCTTC. Translated: CSARDPRGGDNEQFF.

V and J are TRBV20-1 and TRBJ2-7; tentatively, D is TRBD2 (6 bases). V lost 6 bases, J lost 7 bases, and 25 bases lay in between. This CDR3 is 15 amino acids long. From germline, CDR1 is DFQATT and CDR2 SNEGSKA (reference sequence). The DNA for the CDR3 is TGCAGTGCGGAAACCGCGGGACTTCTTTCGGGGGAGCAGTACTTC. Protein product: CSAETAGLLSGEQYF.

V is TRBV11-2 and J is TRBJ2-4; 7 bases are shared with TRBD1. J lost 2 bases, V lost 2 bases, and 6 bases had no gene match. The CDR3 loop spans 16 amino acids. Germline V CDR1 and CDR2: SGHAT, FQNNGV. The CDR3: CASSLHQGVSKNIQYF. The CDR3 DNA follows: TGTGCCAGCAGCTTACACCAGGGGGTATCCAAAAACATTCAGTACTTC.

This clonotype showed up just a few times. The J gene is TRBJ2-5, the V gene TRBV24-1, with D tentatively TRBD2 (6 bases). The CDR3 spans 12 residues. The ends were cut back, 9 bases at V and 1 base at J, with 8 bases in the middle. Germline assignment: CDR1 KGHDR and CDR2 SFDVKD. The CDR3 region is CATASAQETQYF. Written as DNA, the CDR3 is TGTGCCACCGCTAGCGCCCAAGAGACCCAGTACTTC.

The rearrangement links TRBV12-3 or TRBV12-4 to TRBJ2-1; 7 positions match TRBD2. The V and J ends lost 5 bases and 7 bases, in that order; junction bases with no gene match: 8. This CDR3 has 14 amino acids. CDR3 sequence (DNA): TGTGCCAGCAGTCCGCGGACTAGATCTAATGAGCAGTTCTTC. It codes for CASSPRTRSNEQFF.

This clonotype was counted ten times or more. V gene TRBV29-1 combines with J gene TRBJ1-5; D perhaps matches TRBD1 (5 bases). The germline V gene has CDR1 SQVTM and CDR2 ANQGSEA. Deletions cut 5 bases from V and 3 bases from J, with 8 bases between. The CDR3 is 12 amino acids. CDR3 residues: CSVRDPNQPQHF. DNA for the CDR3: TGCAGCGTTAGGGACCCCAATCAGCCCCAGCATTTT.

This clonotype was observed many times. The chain joins TRBV12-3 or TRBV12-4 to TRBJ1-2; 7 bases match TRBD1. This CDR3 is 15 amino acids long. With V trimmed by 1 base and J by 4 bases, 6 bases remained unmatched. The CDR3 nucleotides are TGTGCCAGCAGTTTAGGGGCAGGGGGAGGCTATGGCTACACCTTC. Its protein is CASSLGAGGGYGYTF.